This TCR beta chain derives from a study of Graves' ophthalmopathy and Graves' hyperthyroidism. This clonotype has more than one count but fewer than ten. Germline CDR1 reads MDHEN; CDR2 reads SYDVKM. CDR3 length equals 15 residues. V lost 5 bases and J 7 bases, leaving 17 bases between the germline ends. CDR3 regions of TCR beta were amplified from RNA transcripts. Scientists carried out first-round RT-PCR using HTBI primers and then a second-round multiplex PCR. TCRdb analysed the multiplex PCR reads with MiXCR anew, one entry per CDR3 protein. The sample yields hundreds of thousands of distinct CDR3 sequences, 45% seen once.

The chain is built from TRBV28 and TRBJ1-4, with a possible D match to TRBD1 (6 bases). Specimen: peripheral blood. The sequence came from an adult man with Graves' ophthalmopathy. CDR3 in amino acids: CASSAHRDSGEKLFF. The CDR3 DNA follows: TGTGCCAGCAGTGCCCACAGGGATTCGGGTGAAAAACTGTTTTTT.